These 3 T cell receptor beta chains came from one sample sequenced in a study of control samples from healthy donors and cancer patients. The repertoire was sequenced with immunoSEQ multiplex PCR; TCRdb's copy has only in-frame clones and lacks some. This table has some 120,000 clones, around 91% appearing once. The sample consisted of PBMCs. These receptor sequences come from a woman between 45 and 60 years old with colorectal cancer.

The rearrangement links TRBV5-1 to TRBJ2-2, with D tentatively TRBD1 (5 bases). This CDR3 has 16 amino acids. The germline V gene encodes CDR1 SGHRS and CDR2 YFSETQ. V lost 1 base and J 3 bases, leaving 13 bases between the germline ends. The CDR3 sequence is CASSLLGRVDTGELFF. CDR3 in DNA: TGCGCCAGCAGCTTGTTGGGCAGGGTGGACACCGGGGAGCTGTTTTTT.

This chain links TRBV18 with TRBJ2-2; TRBD2 matches at 12 bases. Losses at the gene ends were 3 bases for V and 6 bases for J; bases not matched to a gene: 5. CDR1 and CDR2 (germline): KGHSH, LQKENI. The length of the CDR3 is 16 residues. The CDR3 is CASSPRLAGESGELFF. The CDR3 DNA is TGTGCCAGCTCACCCAGACTAGCGGGAGAGTCCGGGGAGCTGTTTTTT.

The rearrangement joins TRBV9 to TRBJ2-7; D assignment may be TRBD1 or TRBD2 (7 bases each). The V end was cut by 6 bases, the J end by 1 base, with 17 bases between. The germline CDR1 and CDR2 sequences are SGDLS and YYNGEE. CDR3 length equals 15 residues. CDR3 loop: CASTRGGAGSYEQYF. DNA of the CDR3: TGTGCCAGCACCAGGGGGGGGGCAGGGTCCTACGAGCAGTACTTC.